The following is a T cell receptor (beta chain) sequence with its context. The antigen remains undetermined. The authors ran the immunoSEQ assay, v3.0, at survey level. Using immunoSEQ multiplex PCR, the repertoire was profiled, and TCRdb retains in-frame clones only, with some absent. Here the sample spans some 29,000 clones, around 97% being singletons. This record belongs to a study of long-term antiretroviral therapy in people with HIV. General study points: Pre-ART clonal expansion yielded clones that dominated the repertoire at all time points. CDR3 length ranges were narrower in HIV repertoires than in controls.

This receptor was obtained from a man aged 30-40 years with HIV. The specimen comprised unsorted PBMCs, sampled 7.6 years after starting antiretroviral therapy.

The CDR3 sequence: CASSFSSDSYGGYTF. The CDR3 region has the DNA TGTGCCAGCAGTTTCTCCTCCGATTCTTATGGGGGCTACACCTTC. The chain employs TRBV6-4 and TRBJ1-2; no clear D. The V end lost 5 bases, the J end lost 8 bases, and 21 bases lay between the germline ends. This CDR3 comprises 15 residues. Germline values: CDR1 MRHNA, CDR2 SNTAGT.